This T cell receptor beta chain is drawn from a study of T-cell reconstitution after alpha-beta-depleted transplantation in children. A TCRbeta library incorporating unique molecular identifiers was prepared. A single record per CDR3 protein comes from TCRdb applying MiXCR to the PCR reads. The table records more than 550,000 distinct CDR3 sequences, about 10% of them present only once. The TCR sequence derives from a human donor who donated a stem cell graft to a child with acute myeloid leukemia. Specimen: PBMCs from the stem cell graft donor, collected from the stem cell graft.

The CDR3 protein is CATSSGRGPSYEQYF. Here the CDR3 DNA reads TGTGCCACCAGCAGCGGCCGGGGACCGTCGTACGAGCAGTACTTC. This sequence joins TRBV15 and TRBJ2-7; D may match TRBD1 or TRBD2 (5 bases each). The V end lost 3 bases, the J end lost 4 bases, and 16 bases lay between the germline ends. This CDR3 contains 15 residues. CDR1 is LNHNV, CDR2 YYDKDF, per germline (reference sequence).